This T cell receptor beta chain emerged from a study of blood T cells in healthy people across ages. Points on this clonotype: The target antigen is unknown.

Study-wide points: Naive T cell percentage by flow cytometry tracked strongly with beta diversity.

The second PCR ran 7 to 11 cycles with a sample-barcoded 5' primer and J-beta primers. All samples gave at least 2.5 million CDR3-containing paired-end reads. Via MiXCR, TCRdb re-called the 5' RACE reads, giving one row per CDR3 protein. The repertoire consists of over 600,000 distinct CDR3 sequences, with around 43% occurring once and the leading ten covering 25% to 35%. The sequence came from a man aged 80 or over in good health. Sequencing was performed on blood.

CDR3 sequence reads: CASGGTGGGEQYF. The CDR3 DNA is TGTGCCAGCGGCGGGACAGGGGGAGGCGAGCAGTACTTC. J is TRBJ2-7 and V is TRBV28, with TRBD1 identical over 11 bases. CDR1 and CDR2 from the germline V gene are MDHEN and SYDVKM. With V trimmed by 8 bases and J by 6 bases, 6 bases remained unmatched. This CDR3 has 13 residues.